What follows are 16 T cell receptor beta chains derived from one specimen sequenced in a study of OX40 agonist ivuxolimab in advanced cancers. Sequencing was performed with immunoSEQ multiplex PCR; in TCRdb, only in-frame clones are kept and a portion is missing. The sample holds around 55,000 clones; approximately 83% are singletons and the top ten take about an eighth. The source was CD4+ or CD8+ T cells sorted from blood, collected in a trial of the OX40 agonist ivuxolimab. All receptors come from an adult with an advanced solid tumor such as melanoma, head and neck, liver or kidney cancer.

V and J are TRBV27 and TRBJ2-2; D is perhaps TRBD1 (6 bases). Germline V CDR1 and CDR2: MNHEY, SMNVEV (reference sequence). Trimming took off 6 bases at V and 6 bases at J, with 17 bases between the two ends. CDR3 size: 15 residues. The CDR3 nucleotides are TGTGCCAGCAGGTCAGGGGTTGAGTGGGCCGGGGAGCTGTTTTTT. It encodes CASRSGVEWAGELFF.

This clone was picked up one time. The chain's CDR3 is CASSGVSSTDTQYF. In nucleotides, the CDR3 is TGTGCCAGTTCAGGGGTTAGTAGCACAGATACGCAGTATTTT. This sequence joins TRBV9 and TRBJ2-3; TRBD1 might be the D (6 bases). The V gene's germline CDR1 is SGDLS and CDR2 YYNGEE. The V end lost 8 bases, the J end lost 0 bases, and 13 bases lay between the germline ends. This CDR3 comprises 14 residues.

The V gene is TRBV5-1, the J gene TRBJ2-2; the D gene is possibly TRBD2 (6 bases). Germline CDR1 and CDR2: SGHRS and YFSETQ. CDR3 size: 14 residues. Deletions cut 7 bases from V and 4 bases from J, with 14 bases between. CDR3 nucleotides: TGCGCCAGCTCCCTCCCGGGGGTCACCGGGGAGCTGTTTTTT. Translated: CASSLPGVTGELFF.

This chain joins TRBV7-7 and TRBJ2-1, with D possibly called TRBD1 or TRBD2 (5 bases each). Trimming removed 7 bases from V and 5 bases from J, with 18 bases in between. The germline V gene encodes CDR1 SSHAT and CDR2 FNYEAQ (reference sequence). This CDR3 contains 15 residues. Written as DNA, the CDR3 is TGTGCCAGCACTCCATCGCCAGGGACCAACAATGAGCAGTTCTTC. Its translation is CASTPSPGTNNEQFF.

The chain has TRBV27 and TRBJ1-5; D remains ambiguous. CDR3 size: 14 residues. From germline, CDR1 is MNHEY and CDR2 SMNVEV (reference sequence). With 6 bases removed from V and 1 base from J, the gap between germline ends came to 10 bases. The CDR3: CASSPGGSNQPQHF. The CDR3 nucleotides read TGTGCCAGCAGCCCCGGTGGGAGCAATCAGCCCCAGCATTTT.

The chain is built from TRBV27 and TRBJ1-2; D unresolved. The CDR3 extends over 12 amino acids. The V gene lost 5 bases and the J gene lost 4 bases, with 8 bases spanning the gap. Germline V gene data show CDR1 as MNHEY and CDR2 as SMNVEV (reference sequence). The CDR3 region has the DNA TGTGCCAGCAGTCTCGATGGCTATGGCTACACCTTC. Protein sequence: CASSLDGYGYTF.

The rearrangement joins TRBV10-3 to TRBJ2-5, with D maybe TRBD2 (6 bases). Germline CDR1 reads ENHRY; CDR2 reads SYGVKD. This CDR3 has 13 residues. V gave up 5 bases and J gave up 5 bases, with 12 bases separating them. The CDR3 DNA reads as TGTGCCATCAGTAGTAGTGGGGGGGAGACCCAGTACTTC. Its translation is CAISSSGGETQYF.

This clone was counted a few times. This CDR3 reads CASSFGTGELFF. Here the CDR3 DNA reads TGTGCCAGCAGCTTCGGAACCGGGGAGCTGTTTTTT. The rearrangement joins TRBV6-6 to TRBJ2-2; D remains unclear. The CDR3 covers 12 residues. CDR1 and CDR2 from the germline V gene are MNHNY and SVGAGI (reference sequence). V was clipped by 6 bases and J by 5 bases, with 7 bases between them.

The chain employs TRBV28 and TRBJ2-7; the D gene is possibly TRBD2 (6 bases). The germline V and J ends were trimmed by 3 bases and 2 bases, with 8 bases remaining between them. CDR1 and CDR2 (germline): MDHEN, SYDVKM. The CDR3 is 13 amino acids. The CDR3 here is CASSFGEAYEQYF. CDR3 coding DNA: TGTGCCAGCAGTTTCGGGGAGGCCTACGAGCAGTACTTC.

The rearrangement joins TRBV5-8 to TRBJ2-1; 8 bases map to TRBD2. Germline trimming cut 4 bases from V and 8 bases from J; bases unmatched to any gene: 14. Germline CDR1 SGHTS, CDR2 YDEGEE. The CDR3 is 16 residues long. The CDR3 bases are TGTGCCAGCAGCCCCGGGAGGGGGATCGCCTTCGATGAGCAGTTCTTC. This encodes CASSPGRGIAFDEQFF.

The genes are TRBV4-3 and TRBJ1-6; the D is unclear. Trimming removed 7 bases from V and 6 bases from J, with 19 bases in between. Per germline, CDR1 LGHNA and CDR2 YSLEER. The CDR3 covers 16 residues. CDR3 nucleotide sequence: TGCGCCAGCACCCCGTCCCCAGGTGGGGTTAATTCACCCCTCCACTTT. As protein: CASTPSPGGVNSPLHF.

The V gene is TRBV5-1, the J gene TRBJ2-2; 11 bases are a match to TRBD2. Germline-derived CDR1 and CDR2 are SGHRS and YFSETQ. J was trimmed by 2 bases and V by 4 bases; bases with no gene match: 4. This CDR3 region has 16 residues. In DNA, the CDR3 is TGCGCCAGCAGCCCTAGCGGGGGGACTAACACCGGGGAGCTGTTTTTT. As protein: CASSPSGGTNTGELFF.

V gene TRBV29-1 combines with J gene TRBJ2-2; 9 nucleotides agree with TRBD1. Trimming cost V 8 bases and J 7 bases; bases outside gene matches: 5. The CDR3 is 12 amino acids. Germline V gene lookup returns CDR1 SQVTM and CDR2 ANQGSEA. The CDR3: CSLDRGNGELFF. The CDR3 nucleotides read TGCAGCCTCGACAGGGGGAACGGGGAGCTGTTTTTT.

J is TRBJ2-7 and V is TRBV7-9, with D perhaps matching TRBD2 (7 bases). There are 15 residues in the CDR3. Deletions cut 7 bases from V and 2 bases from J, with 18 bases between. Germline V gene data show CDR1 as SEHNR and CDR2 as FQNEAQ (reference sequence). This CDR3 reads CASILGGEGPYEQYF. Written as DNA, the CDR3 is TGTGCCAGCATCCTAGGGGGGGAAGGACCCTACGAGCAGTACTTC.

The chain couples TRBV15 to TRBJ1-2, with a tentative D call TRBD1 (6 bases). V was clipped by 1 base and J by 4 bases, with 19 bases between them. The CDR3 has 17 residues. CDR1 is LNHNV, CDR2 YYDKDF, per germline (reference sequence). The CDR3 is CATSRGAGQPLSYGYTF. The CDR3, as DNA: TGTGCCACCAGCAGAGGAGCGGGACAACCATTGAGCTATGGCTACACCTTC.

The chain recombines TRBV2 with TRBJ2-1, with 11 bases aligning to TRBD1. This CDR3 has 15 residues. V was clipped by 6 bases and J by 1 base; unmatched bases: 2. Per germline, CDR1 SNHLY and CDR2 FYNNEI. The DNA of the CDR3 is TGTGCCAGCAGGGACAGGGGGCAATCCTACAATGAGCAGTTCTTC. Its protein is CASRDRGQSYNEQFF.